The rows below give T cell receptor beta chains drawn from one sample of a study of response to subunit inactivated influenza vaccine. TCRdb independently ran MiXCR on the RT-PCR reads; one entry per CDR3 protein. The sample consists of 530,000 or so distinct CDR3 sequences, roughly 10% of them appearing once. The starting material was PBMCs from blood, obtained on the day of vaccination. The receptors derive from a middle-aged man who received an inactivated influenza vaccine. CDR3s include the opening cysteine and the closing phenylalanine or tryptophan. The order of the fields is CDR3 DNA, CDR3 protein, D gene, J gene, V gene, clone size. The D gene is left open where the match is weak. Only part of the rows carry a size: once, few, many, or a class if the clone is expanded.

CDR3 DNA: TGCGCCAGCAGCGAAGGGACTAGCGGGGCAACGAAAAGCTCCTACGAGCAGTACTTC; CDR3 protein: CASSEGTSGATKSSYEQYF; D gene: TRBD2; J gene: TRBJ2-7; V gene: TRBV4-1; clone size: many
CDR3 DNA: TGTGCCAGCAGTTACGACAGACAAGAGACCCAGTACTTC; CDR3 protein: CASSYDRQETQYF; D gene: .; J gene: TRBJ2-5; V gene: TRBV6-5; clone size: .
CDR3 DNA: TGTGCCAGCAGTCGCGCGGGAAGCAGGGGAAATTCACCCCTCCACTTT; CDR3 protein: CASSRAGSRGNSPLHF; D gene: .; J gene: TRBJ1-6; V gene: TRBV11-1; clone size: .
CDR3 DNA: TGCGCCAGCAGCGGTGGCGGAGCGGGACCGTACGAGCAGTACTTC; CDR3 protein: CASSGGGAGPYEQYF; D gene: TRBD2; J gene: TRBJ2-7; V gene: TRBV5-1; clone size: many
CDR3 DNA: TGTGCCAGCAGCCCGGGACAGGGAAGAACTTGGTACGAGCAGTACTTC; CDR3 protein: CASSPGQGRTWYEQYF; D gene: TRBD1; J gene: TRBJ2-7; V gene: TRBV7-9; clone size: .
CDR3 DNA: TGTGCCAGCAGCAACGCGGGACAACTTCCCGGGGAGCTGTTTTTT; CDR3 protein: CASSNAGQLPGELFF; D gene: .; J gene: TRBJ2-2; V gene: TRBV7-2; clone size: few
CDR3 DNA: TGCGCCAGCAGTGAATGGACTAGCGGGGTTGACTCCTACAATGAGCAGTTCTTC; CDR3 protein: CASSEWTSGVDSYNEQFF; D gene: TRBD2; J gene: TRBJ2-1; V gene: TRBV10-2; clone size: .
CDR3 DNA: TGTGCCAGCAGTGAAATCCCGGGAAATCAGCCCCAGCATTTT; CDR3 protein: CASSEIPGNQPQHF; D gene: .; J gene: TRBJ1-5; V gene: TRBV6-1; clone size: .
CDR3 DNA: TGCGCCAGCACCAGGGGGCCCCTCTCTGGGGCCAACGTCCTGACTTTC; CDR3 protein: CASTRGPLSGANVLTF; D gene: TRBD1; J gene: TRBJ2-6; V gene: TRBV5-1; clone size: .
CDR3 DNA: TGCGCCAGCAGCCAGACTTGGGAGTACGAGCAGTACTTC; CDR3 protein: CASSQTWEYEQYF; D gene: .; J gene: TRBJ2-7; V gene: TRBV4-1; clone size: many
CDR3 DNA: TGTGCCAGCAGTACCAGTTGGGGGACAGGGGGTAATGACACTGAAGCTTTCTTT; CDR3 protein: CASSTSWGTGGNDTEAFF; D gene: TRBD1; J gene: TRBJ1-1; V gene: TRBV12-3/TRBV12-4; clone size: .
CDR3 DNA: TGTGCCAGCAGCCCAACGACTAGCGGGAGTAGATTC; CDR3 protein: CASSPTTSGSRF; D gene: TRBD2; J gene: TRBJ2-7; V gene: TRBV7-9; clone size: few
CDR3 DNA: TGTGCCAGCAGACCGACTTTAGCGGGAGGGATTGATACGCAGTATTTT; CDR3 protein: CASRPTLAGGIDTQYF; D gene: TRBD2; J gene: TRBJ2-3; V gene: TRBV28; clone size: .
CDR3 DNA: TGTGCCAGCAGCCCGACTAGCGAGGGGACCCAGTACTTC; CDR3 protein: CASSPTSEGTQYF; D gene: TRBD2; J gene: TRBJ2-5; V gene: TRBV3-1; clone size: .
CDR3 DNA: TGCAGCGTTGAACCCCGGGGCGGGAGCTCCTACAATGAGCAGTTCTTC; CDR3 protein: CSVEPRGGSSYNEQFF; D gene: TRBD2; J gene: TRBJ2-1; V gene: TRBV29-1; clone size: many
CDR3 DNA: TGTGCCAGCAGCCCTAGCGGGCTCCGCACAGATACGCAGTATTTT; CDR3 protein: CASSPSGLRTDTQYF; D gene: TRBD2; J gene: TRBJ2-3; V gene: TRBV5-6; clone size: many
CDR3 DNA: TGCGCCAGCAGCTCTGGGCCTAGAGGTTCACCCCTCCACTTT; CDR3 protein: CASSSGPRGSPLHF; D gene: .; J gene: TRBJ1-6; V gene: TRBV5-1; clone size: .
CDR3 DNA: TGTGCCAGCTCACCACTTGACGGTGAAAAACTGTTTTTT; CDR3 protein: CASSPLDGEKLFF; D gene: .; J gene: TRBJ1-4; V gene: TRBV18; clone size: many
CDR3 DNA: TGTGCCACCAGCAGAGATTACGGAGGGCAGTTCTTC; CDR3 protein: CATSRDYGGQFF; D gene: .; J gene: TRBJ2-1; V gene: TRBV15; clone size: many
CDR3 DNA: TGTGCCAGCAGCGTAGCTGAAAGGGCTAGCGGGAGCAGGGAGACCCAGTACTTC; CDR3 protein: CASSVAERASGSRETQYF; D gene: TRBD2; J gene: TRBJ2-5; V gene: TRBV9; clone size: .
CDR3 DNA: TGCGCCAGCAGCTTGGGACAGGTGGACGAGCAGTTCTTC; CDR3 protein: CASSLGQVDEQFF; D gene: .; J gene: TRBJ2-1; V gene: TRBV5-1; clone size: .
CDR3 DNA: TGTGCCAGCAGTTTGGGGGTGTATGAAAAACTGTTTTTT; CDR3 protein: CASSLGVYEKLFF; D gene: .; J gene: TRBJ1-4; V gene: TRBV12-3/TRBV12-4; clone size: once
CDR3 DNA: TGTGCCAGCAGTTTACGAGGATATCGATACGAGCAGTACTTC; CDR3 protein: CASSLRGYRYEQYF; D gene: .; J gene: TRBJ2-7; V gene: TRBV12-3/TRBV12-4; clone size: .
CDR3 DNA: TGCAGCGTTGACTCCTCGGGGGGCGGCTCGACCTACGAGCAGTACTTC; CDR3 protein: CSVDSSGGGSTYEQYF; D gene: .; J gene: TRBJ2-7; V gene: TRBV29-1; clone size: many
CDR3 DNA: TGCGCCAGCAGCCTGCAAAGGGGCGGGGAGCAGTTCTTC; CDR3 protein: CASSLQRGGEQFF; D gene: .; J gene: TRBJ2-1; V gene: TRBV4-3; clone size: .
CDR3 DNA: TGTGCCAGCAGCCAAGATCTGACTAGCACGGATACGCAGTATTTT; CDR3 protein: CASSQDLTSTDTQYF; D gene: TRBD2; J gene: TRBJ2-3; V gene: TRBV4-2; clone size: few
CDR3 DNA: TGTGCCAGCAGTGTCCCGGCGGCGGGGGCCGGGGAGCTGTTTTTT; CDR3 protein: CASSVPAAGAGELFF; D gene: TRBD2; J gene: TRBJ2-2; V gene: TRBV6-1; clone size: .
CDR3 DNA: TGTGCCAGTAGTATAACGGCAGTAAGCAATCAGCCCCAGCATTTT; CDR3 protein: CASSITAVSNQPQHF; D gene: .; J gene: TRBJ1-5; V gene: TRBV19; clone size: few
CDR3 DNA: TGTGCCAGCAGTGAGCCGAGAGGGAGCTCCTACGAGCAGTACTTC; CDR3 protein: CASSEPRGSSYEQYF; D gene: .; J gene: TRBJ2-7; V gene: TRBV28; clone size: .
CDR3 DNA: TGTGCCACCAGCAGAGGGGGGGCCGAAGATACGCAGTATTTT; CDR3 protein: CATSRGGAEDTQYF; D gene: .; J gene: TRBJ2-3; V gene: TRBV15; clone size: .
CDR3 DNA: TGTGCCTGGAGTGTACCCAACACCGGGGAGCTGTTTTTT; CDR3 protein: CAWSVPNTGELFF; D gene: .; J gene: TRBJ2-2; V gene: TRBV30; clone size: .
CDR3 DNA: TGTGCCAGCAGTCCTAGGGGCAGGGTCGAGCAGTACTTC; CDR3 protein: CASSPRGRVEQYF; D gene: .; J gene: TRBJ2-7; V gene: TRBV6-2/TRBV6-3; clone size: .
CDR3 DNA: TGTGCCAGCAGCTTCTTCCGGGACAGGGGGCACCGGGAGCTGTTTTTT; CDR3 protein: CASSFFRDRGHRELFF; D gene: TRBD1; J gene: TRBJ2-2; V gene: TRBV7-2; clone size: .
CDR3 DNA: TGCGCCAGCAGCCAAGATGGCCCCCCCACGGAGTCCTACAATGAGCAGTTCTTC; CDR3 protein: CASSQDGPPTESYNEQFF; D gene: .; J gene: TRBJ2-1; V gene: TRBV4-1; clone size: few
CDR3 DNA: TGCAGCGCCTCAGTAGGGCAGGCGAACACTGAAGCTTTCTTT; CDR3 protein: CSASVGQANTEAFF; D gene: .; J gene: TRBJ1-1; V gene: TRBV29-1; clone size: few
CDR3 DNA: TGTGCCAGCAGCTCTCGTGGGGGCTCAATGGAGACCCAGTACTTC; CDR3 protein: CASSSRGGSMETQYF; D gene: .; J gene: TRBJ2-5; V gene: TRBV5-4; clone size: .
CDR3 DNA: TGTGCCAGCAGTTCCCTGACAGGGCGATTCTACGAGCAGTACTTC; CDR3 protein: CASSSLTGRFYEQYF; D gene: TRBD1; J gene: TRBJ2-7; V gene: TRBV12-3/TRBV12-4; clone size: many
CDR3 DNA: TGTGCCACCAGTAGCGGGACAGGCGACCGGGAGCTGTTTTTT; CDR3 protein: CATSSGTGDRELFF; D gene: .; J gene: TRBJ2-2; V gene: TRBV15; clone size: .
CDR3 DNA: TGTGCCAGCAGCGTCCGGACAGGGGGCTCCTACGAGCAGTACTTC; CDR3 protein: CASSVRTGGSYEQYF; D gene: TRBD1; J gene: TRBJ2-7; V gene: TRBV7-2; clone size: .
CDR3 DNA: TGTGCCACCAGTGATTTGTTAACCCTTGGGCCTTCGGTCGCAGGGATGAACACTGAAGCTTTCTTT; CDR3 protein: CATSDLLTLGPSVAGMNTEAFF; D gene: .; J gene: TRBJ1-1; V gene: TRBV24-1; clone size: .
CDR3 DNA: TGTGCCTGGAGCCGAGGGACTAGCGGGTACGAGCAGTACTTC; CDR3 protein: CAWSRGTSGYEQYF; D gene: TRBD2; J gene: TRBJ2-7; V gene: TRBV30; clone size: few
CDR3 DNA: TGCGCCAGCAGCGCGGGTCACGACCTAGATACGCAGTATTTT; CDR3 protein: CASSAGHDLDTQYF; D gene: .; J gene: TRBJ2-3; V gene: TRBV5-1; clone size: .
CDR3 DNA: TGTGCCAGCAGTAAGGACAGGCCGTTGGCGGCCCAGTACTTC; CDR3 protein: CASSKDRPLAAQYF; D gene: TRBD1; J gene: TRBJ2-5; V gene: TRBV28; clone size: few
CDR3 DNA: TGTGCCAGCAGCCCCCCTGGGACACATTACAATGAGCAGTTCTTC; CDR3 protein: CASSPPGTHYNEQFF; D gene: .; J gene: TRBJ2-1; V gene: TRBV9; clone size: many
CDR3 DNA: TGCAGTGCTATTCAGAGGAGCGGGGGCGGATACAATGAGCAGTTCTTC; CDR3 protein: CSAIQRSGGGYNEQFF; D gene: TRBD2; J gene: TRBJ2-1; V gene: TRBV20-1; clone size: many
CDR3 DNA: TGCGCCAGCAGCTTGATGACAGGGGAGTCCTACGAGCAGTACTTC; CDR3 protein: CASSLMTGESYEQYF; D gene: TRBD1; J gene: TRBJ2-7; V gene: TRBV5-1; clone size: .
CDR3 DNA: TGTGCCAGCAGCACCCATAACAGGGTCGGAGAGACCCAGTACTTC; CDR3 protein: CASSTHNRVGETQYF; D gene: .; J gene: TRBJ2-5; V gene: TRBV7-2; clone size: .
CDR3 DNA: TGTGCCAGCTCACATTGCAGGGGACTAGCGGCCTGTTACGAGCAGTACTTC; CDR3 protein: CASSHCRGLAACYEQYF; D gene: TRBD2; J gene: TRBJ2-7; V gene: TRBV18; clone size: few
CDR3 DNA: TGTGCCAGCAGCCAACCTCGGGACTCTTACAATGAGCAGTTCTTC; CDR3 protein: CASSQPRDSYNEQFF; D gene: .; J gene: TRBJ2-1; V gene: TRBV3-1; clone size: .
CDR3 DNA: TGTGCCAGCAGCTTAGGCCGAATGAAAGGCCCCTACAATGAGCAGTTCTTC; CDR3 protein: CASSLGRMKGPYNEQFF; D gene: .; J gene: TRBJ2-1; V gene: TRBV7-2; clone size: few
CDR3 DNA: TGTGCCAGTAGTCCCGGGACAGGGGCGGCTAATGAAAAACTGTTTTTT; CDR3 protein: CASSPGTGAANEKLFF; D gene: TRBD1; J gene: TRBJ1-4; V gene: TRBV19; clone size: .
CDR3 DNA: TGTGCCAGCAGCCAATTCTCGGGACTAGCGTTACCGAGCTCCTACAATGAGCAGTTCTTC; CDR3 protein: CASSQFSGLALPSSYNEQFF; D gene: TRBD2; J gene: TRBJ2-1; V gene: TRBV3-1; clone size: .
CDR3 DNA: TGTGCCAGCAGCCAAGCCGGGCCAGTCACTGAAGCTTTCTTT; CDR3 protein: CASSQAGPVTEAFF; D gene: .; J gene: TRBJ1-1; V gene: TRBV3-1; clone size: few
CDR3 DNA: TGTGCCAGCAGCTTGATTAATAGCAATCAGCCCCAGCATTTT; CDR3 protein: CASSLINSNQPQHF; D gene: .; J gene: TRBJ1-5; V gene: TRBV5-6; clone size: many
CDR3 DNA: TGTGCCAGCAGTACCTACAGGGGTGGTAGTCGAGAGACCCAGTACTTC; CDR3 protein: CASSTYRGGSRETQYF; D gene: TRBD1; J gene: TRBJ2-5; V gene: TRBV27; clone size: few
CDR3 DNA: TGCAGCGTTGCAAACGATTTGGACGAGCAGTACTTC; CDR3 protein: CSVANDLDEQYF; D gene: .; J gene: TRBJ2-7; V gene: TRBV29-1; clone size: .
CDR3 DNA: TGTGCCAGCAGCTTAGGGGACATGAACACTGAAGCTTTCTTT; CDR3 protein: CASSLGDMNTEAFF; D gene: .; J gene: TRBJ1-1; V gene: TRBV7-6; clone size: many
CDR3 DNA: TGTGCCAGCAGTCCTGGACTAGCGGTGCCCTACGAGCAGTACTTC; CDR3 protein: CASSPGLAVPYEQYF; D gene: TRBD2; J gene: TRBJ2-7; V gene: TRBV27; clone size: many
CDR3 DNA: TGTGCCACCAGCTCCGGACTAGCGGGAGCACAGTCGTGGTATTTT; CDR3 protein: CATSSGLAGAQSWYF; D gene: TRBD2; J gene: TRBJ2-3; V gene: TRBV15; clone size: few
CDR3 DNA: TGTGCCAGCAGCTTAACTGCGGGGGACTCCTACGAGCAGTACTTC; CDR3 protein: CASSLTAGDSYEQYF; D gene: TRBD2; J gene: TRBJ2-7; V gene: TRBV7-2; clone size: .